Below, 7 T cell receptor beta chains from the same sample are listed, as sequenced in a study of CD8+CD57+ T cells in acquired aplastic anemia. It was patients with CD8+CD57+ cell expansion by flow cytometry who were chosen for sequencing. Profiles of TCR beta VDJ and CDR3 were generated from a genomic DNA template. MiXCR, run by TCRdb on the reads, gives a single entry per CDR3 protein. The repertoire holds 75,000 to 80,000 distinct CDR3 sequences, with less than 85% as singletons. Specimen: sorted CD4+, CD8+, or CD8+CD57+ T cells (not recorded which) from PBMCs. The receptors stem from a human donor with aplastic anemia.

This clonotype occurred many times. The chain is built from TRBV7-8 and TRBJ2-3; 11 nucleotides align to TRBD2. CDR1 is SGHVS, CDR2 FQNEAQ, per germline. This CDR3 has 17 amino acids. Trimming cost V 1 base and J 0 bases; bases outside gene matches: 3. The CDR3 DNA reads TGTGCCAGCAGCTTAGTTGGGACTAGCGGTAGCACAGATACGCAGTATTTT. As protein: CASSLVGTSGSTDTQYF. Looking up the rest from reference TRBV7-8 and TRBJ2-3 gives the full variable domain: GAGVSQSPRYKVAKRGQDVALRCDPISGHVSLFWYQQALGQGPEFLTYFQNEAQLDKSGLPSDRFFAERPEGSVSTLKIQRTQQEDSAVYLCASSLVGTSGSTDTQYFGPGTRLTVL.

DNA of the CDR3: TGCAGCATTCTAGTAGCGGGAGGGCAAGAGACCCAGTACTTC. It specifies CSILVAGGQETQYF. V gene TRBV29-1 combines with J gene TRBJ2-5, with 11 bases aligning to TRBD2. The CDR3 runs to 14 residues. J gave up 2 bases and V 8 bases, and 7 bases lay outside the gene matches. Per germline, CDR1 SQVTM and CDR2 ANQGSEA.

This clonotype was counted a single time. This sequence joins TRBV29-1 and TRBJ1-2; tentative D call: TRBD1 (5 bases). Trimming took off 5 bases at V and 8 bases at J, with 12 bases between the two ends. The CDR3 contains 11 residues. Germline V gives CDR1 SQVTM, CDR2 ANQGSEA. CDR3 DNA sequence: TGCAGCGTTCCGGGACTGGACGGCTACACCTTC. Its protein product is CSVPGLDGYTF. Supplemented by reference TRBV29-1 and TRBJ1-2, the full variable domain reads SAVISQKPSRDICQRGTSLTIQCQVDSQVTMMFWYRQQPGQSLTLIATANQGSEATYESGFVIDKFPISRPNLTFSTLTVSNMSPEDSSIYLCSVPGLDGYTFGSGTRLTVV.

In its sample, this clonotype was seen a few times. The chain has TRBV15 and TRBJ1-1; no definite D call. The CDR3 totals 13 residues. Trimming removed 1 base from V and 6 bases from J, with 9 bases in between. In germline, CDR1 is LNHNV, CDR2 YYDKDF (reference sequence). The CDR3 coding sequence is TGTGCCACCAGCAGAGTGGGTGAGGCTGAAGCTTTCTTT. It codes for CATSRVGEAEAFF.

In its sample, this clonotype was seen a few times. The chain combines TRBV10-3 with TRBJ1-4; tentatively, D is TRBD1 (6 bases). This CDR3 contains 11 residues. Germline V gene lookup returns CDR1 ENHRY and CDR2 SYGVKD. V dropped 7 bases and J dropped 6 bases, with 6 bases sitting between them. As DNA, the CDR3 is TGTGCCATCAAGGGGGATGAAAAACTGTTTTTT. Amino acids: CAIKGDEKLFF.

The rearrangement uses TRBV11-2 and TRBJ2-1; TRBD2 matches 12 bases. With 6 bases clipped from V and 1 base from J, the junction kept 10 bases outside the gene matches. The CDR3 covers 18 residues. CDR1 and CDR2 from the germline V gene are SGHAT and FQNNGV. The CDR3 here is CASSYDASGGASYNEQFF. The CDR3, as DNA: TGTGCCAGCAGTTACGACGCTAGCGGGGGGGCATCCTACAATGAGCAGTTCTTC.

This rearrangement joins TRBV24-1 to TRBJ2-7, with 7 bases matching TRBD1. From germline, CDR1 is KGHDR and CDR2 SFDVKD. The CDR3 covers 13 residues. Losses at the gene ends were 4 bases for V and 6 bases for J; bases not matched to a gene: 5. CDR3 residues: CATSDEDRREQYF. The CDR3 DNA sequence: TGTGCCACCAGTGACGAGGACAGGCGCGAGCAGTACTTC.